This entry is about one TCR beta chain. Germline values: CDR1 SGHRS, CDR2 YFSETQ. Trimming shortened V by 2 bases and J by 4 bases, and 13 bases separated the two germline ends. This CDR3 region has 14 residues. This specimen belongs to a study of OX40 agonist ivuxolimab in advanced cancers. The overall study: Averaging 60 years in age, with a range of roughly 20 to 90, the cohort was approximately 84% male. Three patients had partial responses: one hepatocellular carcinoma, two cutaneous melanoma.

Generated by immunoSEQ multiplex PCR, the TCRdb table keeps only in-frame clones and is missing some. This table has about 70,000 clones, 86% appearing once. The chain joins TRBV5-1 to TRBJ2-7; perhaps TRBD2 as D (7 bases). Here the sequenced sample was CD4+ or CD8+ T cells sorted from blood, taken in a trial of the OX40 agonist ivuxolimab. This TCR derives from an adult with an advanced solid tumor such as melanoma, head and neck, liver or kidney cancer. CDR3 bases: TGCGCCAGCAGCTTTTCGGGGGGCGAATACGAGCAGTACTTC. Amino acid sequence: CASSFSGGEYEQYF.